A selection of T cell receptor beta chains follows, all from one sample in a study of shared clonotypes between healthy human individuals. Here immunoSEQ multiplex PCR was the method, and the copy in TCRdb shows in-frame clones only, minus some. The sample contains approximately 2.4 million clones, 90% to 97% of which appear only once. Sequenced: naive CD4+ T cells sorted from blood. Receptor source: a young man in good health. Each CDR3 is given with its conserved first and last residue. D genes are given only for firm matches. A clone size is listed for some rows: how often the clone was seen (once, few, many), or a class if it is expanded.

CDR3 protein,CDR3 DNA,D gene,V gene,J gene,clone size
CASGLVGTGGLQPQHF,TGTGCTAGTGGTTTGGTAGGGACAGGGGGCCTTCAGCCCCAGCATTTT,TRBD1,TRBV12-5,TRBJ1-5,-
CASSQDRGVRYTF,TGCGCCAGCAGCCAAGACAGGGGTGTGCGCTACACCTTC,-,TRBV4-3,TRBJ1-2,-
CASRGSKNIQYF,TGTGCCAGCAGGGGATCCAAAAACATTCAGTACTTC,-,TRBV5-6,TRBJ2-4,once
CAWSVGSSTDTQYF,TGTGCCTGGAGTGTAGGCAGTAGCACAGATACGCAGTATTTT,-,TRBV30,TRBJ2-3,once
CASRSQGAGETQYF,TGTGCCAGCCGAAGCCAGGGGGCGGGGGAGACCCAGTACTTC,TRBD1,TRBV27,TRBJ2-5,once
CASRASGASNQPQHF,TGTGCCAGCAGGGCCTCAGGGGCTAGCAATCAGCCCCAGCATTTT,-,TRBV2,TRBJ1-5,few
CSVEGRGGYEQYF,TGCAGCGTTGAAGGTCGGGGAGGTTACGAGCAGTACTTC,-,TRBV29-1,TRBJ2-7,-
CASSQTQGGEQYF,TGTGCCAGCAGCCAAACTCAGGGAGGCGAGCAGTACTTC,-,TRBV11-1,TRBJ2-7,-
CASSRLEGEETQYF,TGTGCCAGCAGTCGCCTCGAGGGCGAAGAGACCCAGTACTTC,-,TRBV27,TRBJ2-5,-
CASSQSQVRAGGTGELFF,TGCGCCAGCAGCCAAAGCCAAGTCCGGGCGGGTGGCACCGGGGAGCTGTTTTTT,-,TRBV4-3,TRBJ2-2,-
CASSFTGGSGNTIYF,TGTGCCAGCAGTTTTACAGGGGGCTCTGGAAACACCATATATTTT,TRBD1,TRBV28,TRBJ1-3,-
CASSPLRDRGGSNYGYTF,TGTGCCAGCAGCCCACTCCGGGACAGGGGAGGCTCGAACTATGGCTACACCTTC,TRBD1,TRBV11-2,TRBJ1-2,once
CATSRDRAGTAGLAGSYEQYF,TGTGCCACCAGCAGAGATCGGGCCGGGACCGCGGGACTAGCGGGCTCCTACGAGCAGTACTTC,TRBD2,TRBV15,TRBJ2-7,-